The following is a T cell receptor (beta chain) sequence with its context. Its specificity is not known. This sample stems from a study of CD8 T cells in ankylosing spondylitis. Study-wide findings and caveats: Certain motif variants had earlier been reported in reactive arthritis synovial fluid and blood.

MiXCR was run by TCRdb on the 5' RACE reads, yielding one entry per CDR3 protein. The sample has 350,000 to 450,000 distinct CDR3 sequences, approximately 22% seen once. CDR1 is SEHNR and CDR2 is FQNEAQ in the germline V gene (reference sequence). V gave up 1 base and J gave up 4 bases, with 10 bases separating them. The CDR3 spans 15 residues. This chain links TRBV7-9 with TRBJ2-2, with no clear D. This clonotype originated in a male donor with ankylosing spondylitis or in good health (not recorded which). Sequencing was carried out using blood, either unsorted or a sorted T cell fraction (not recorded which). The DNA of the CDR3 is TGTGCCAGCAGCTTAGATGGTAGCATCACCGGGGAGCTGTTTTTT. It specifies CASSLDGSITGELFF.